This TCR beta chain was identified during a study of CD8+ T cells in alopecia areata. Study as a whole: At a dose of 5 to 10 mg twice daily, oral tofacitinib was given to treated patients.

Extracted from the samples, RNA was reverse transcribed into cDNA to serve as the sequencing template. Produced via immunoSEQ multiplex PCR; TCRdb's table is partial and in-frame only. The table shows 110,000 to 150,000 clones, with around three fifths occurring only once. The receptor's source is a human donor with alopecia areata. This specimen was CD4+ T cells sorted from blood, taken at week 0.

The CDR3 protein is CSVEASESNYGYTF. As DNA, the CDR3 is TGCAGCGTTGAAGCCTCTGAATCCAACTATGGCTACACCTTC. The gene calls are TRBV29-1 and TRBJ1-2; D is unresolved. V gave up 1 base and J gave up 2 bases, with 11 bases separating them. This CDR3 contains 14 residues. Germline V gene sequence: CDR1 SQVTM, CDR2 ANQGSEA.